The rows below give T cell receptor beta chains drawn from one sample of a study of Graves' ophthalmopathy and Graves' hyperthyroidism. TCRdb independently ran MiXCR on the multiplex PCR reads; one entry per CDR3 protein. The sample holds 450,000 to 600,000 distinct CDR3 sequences, under 40% seen once. The material sequenced was peripheral blood or thyroid tissue (not recorded which). These receptors originate from an adult man with Graves' hyperthyroidism. Each CDR3 is given with its conserved first and last residue. Each record gives: V gene, J gene, CDR3 length, D gene, clone size, CDR3 DNA, CDR3 protein. A D gene is named only where the DNA matches it firmly. Where a row states a size, it is once, few, many or the class of an expanded clone; other rows omit it.

V: TRBV5-8
J: TRBJ2-5
length: 15
D: TRBD2
size: many
DNA: TGTGCCAGCAGCTCGACTAGCGCAACCCAAGAGACCCAGTACTTC
CDR3: CASSSTSATQETQYF

V: TRBV7-8
J: TRBJ2-5
length: 15
D: NA
size: once
DNA: TGTGCCAGCAGCTTAGCGGCCAGTTTCCAAGAGACCCAGTACTTC
CDR3: CASSLAASFQETQYF

V: TRBV19
J: TRBJ2-7
length: 13
D: NA
size: few
DNA: TGTGCCAGTAAGGGGGATTTGACCTACGAGCAGTACTTC
CDR3: CASKGDLTYEQYF

V: TRBV25-1
J: TRBJ2-7
length: 17
D: TRBD2
size: NA
DNA: TGTGCCAGCAGTCCCCTAGCCCCGGGACTAGGGGCCTACGAGCAGTACTTC
CDR3: CASSPLAPGLGAYEQYF

V: TRBV24-1
J: TRBJ1-1
length: 15
D: NA
size: once
DNA: TGTGCCACCAGTGCCGTGTGGACAGCGGGAACTGAAGCTTTCTTT
CDR3: CATSAVWTAGTEAFF

V: TRBV29-1
J: TRBJ1-1
length: 10
D: NA
size: many
DNA: TGCAGCGTTGGCAGCCTTGAAGCTTTCTTT
CDR3: CSVGSLEAFF

V: TRBV29-1
J: TRBJ2-2
length: 15
D: NA
size: NA
DNA: TGCAGCGTTGAACCCCTGAACCTGGACACCGGGGAGCTGCTTTTT
CDR3: CSVEPLNLDTGELLF

V: TRBV20-1
J: TRBJ1-1
length: 15
D: NA
size: NA
DNA: TGCAGTGCTAGAGATGTCAAGGGCTGGGGCACTGAAGCTTTCTTT
CDR3: CSARDVKGWGTEAFF

V: TRBV7-9
J: TRBJ2-3
length: 12
D: NA
size: few
DNA: TGTGCCAGCAGCCGGGACGGGGATACGCAGTATTTT
CDR3: CASSRDGDTQYF

V: TRBV6-5
J: TRBJ1-4
length: 12
D: NA
size: NA
DNA: TGTGCCAGCAGTAAACGAGTGGAAAAACTGTTTTTT
CDR3: CASSKRVEKLFF

V: TRBV14
J: TRBJ1-1
length: 14
D: NA
size: many
DNA: TGTGCCAGCAGCCACCCTACAGTGAACACTGAAGCTTTCTTT
CDR3: CASSHPTVNTEAFF

V: TRBV12-3/TRBV12-4
J: TRBJ1-1
length: 15
D: NA
size: NA
DNA: TGTGCCAGCAGTTTTTTTAGGACAGTGAACACTGAAGCTTTCTTT
CDR3: CASSFFRTVNTEAFF

V: TRBV20-1
J: TRBJ1-1
length: 16
D: NA
size: many
DNA: TGCAGTGCTAGAGGCACAGGGTGGGGCATGAACACTGAAGCTTTCTTT
CDR3: CSARGTGWGMNTEAFF

V: TRBV20-1
J: TRBJ2-3
length: 10
D: NA
size: NA
DNA: TGCAGTGCACACTCGGATACGCAGTATTTT
CDR3: CSAHSDTQYF

V: TRBV9
J: TRBJ2-2
length: 14
D: NA
size: many
DNA: TGTGCCAGCAAGTCCGGGGAGGACACCGGGGAGCTGTTTTTT
CDR3: CASKSGEDTGELFF

V: TRBV12-3/TRBV12-4
J: TRBJ1-2
length: 14
D: NA
size: NA
DNA: TGTGCCAGCAGTTTGGGAGTCTCAGCGCGTGGCTACACCTTC
CDR3: CASSLGVSARGYTF

V: TRBV6-5
J: TRBJ2-7
length: 14
D: TRBD1
size: NA
DNA: TGTGCCAGCAGACTAGGGGACAGGAGTACCACCCAGTACTTC
CDR3: CASRLGDRSTTQYF

V: TRBV2
J: TRBJ1-6
length: 14
D: NA
size: NA
DNA: TGTGCCAGCAGTGCAGACCAAGGGAGACAGCCCCTCCACTTT
CDR3: CASSADQGRQPLHF

V: TRBV12-3/TRBV12-4
J: TRBJ2-7
length: 13
D: NA
size: many
DNA: TGTGCCAGCAGTTTCTCACGGCCCTACGAGCAGTACTTC
CDR3: CASSFSRPYEQYF

V: TRBV4-1
J: TRBJ1-5
length: 17
D: NA
size: few
DNA: TGCGCCAGCAGCCAAGATGTGGGAGCAGGGGTGAATCAGCCCCAGCATTTT
CDR3: CASSQDVGAGVNQPQHF

V: TRBV6-5
J: TRBJ2-7
length: 13
D: NA
size: many
DNA: TGTGCCAGCAGCTGGGACTCGGAATACGAGCAGTACTTC
CDR3: CASSWDSEYEQYF

V: TRBV6-1
J: TRBJ1-1
length: 14
D: TRBD1
size: many
DNA: TGTGCCAGCAGAGAGACAGGGATGAACACTGAAGCTTTCTTT
CDR3: CASRETGMNTEAFF

V: TRBV9
J: TRBJ1-2
length: 15
D: NA
size: NA
DNA: TGTGCCAGCAGTGCTATAGTCGGCGGAACTTATGGCTACACCTTC
CDR3: CASSAIVGGTYGYTF

V: TRBV4-2
J: TRBJ2-7
length: 15
D: TRBD2
size: few
DNA: TGTGCCAGCAGCCAAGGTGGGACTAGAGGGTACGAGCAGTACTTC
CDR3: CASSQGGTRGYEQYF

V: TRBV20-1
J: TRBJ2-7
length: 12
D: NA
size: many
DNA: TGCAGTGCTAGGAAGGGAACCTACGAGCAGTACTTC
CDR3: CSARKGTYEQYF

V: TRBV5-1
J: TRBJ2-7
length: 15
D: NA
size: many
DNA: TGCGCCAGCAGCCCGGGACTCTCGCTTCCCTACGAGCAGTACTTC
CDR3: CASSPGLSLPYEQYF

V: TRBV24-1
J: TRBJ2-2
length: 17
D: TRBD2
size: few
DNA: TGTGCCACCAGTGATTTCAGGACTAGCGGGAGTGCCGGGGAGCTGTTTTTT
CDR3: CATSDFRTSGSAGELFF

V: TRBV7-6
J: TRBJ2-2
length: 13
D: NA
size: NA
DNA: TGTGCCAGCAGCCCTGGGGCGTCGGGGGAGCTGTTTTTT
CDR3: CASSPGASGELFF

V: TRBV7-2
J: TRBJ1-4
length: 17
D: TRBD1
size: NA
DNA: TGTGCCAGCAGCTTAGGGACAGGGGATGGCGGTAATGAAAAACTGTTTTTT
CDR3: CASSLGTGDGGNEKLFF

V: TRBV20-1
J: TRBJ1-3
length: 12
D: NA
size: few
DNA: TGCAGTGCCCGGGACACTGGAAACACCATATATTTT
CDR3: CSARDTGNTIYF

V: TRBV6-5
J: TRBJ1-6
length: 15
D: TRBD1
size: NA
DNA: TGTGCCAGCAGTCCCCCGGACAGGGTTAATTCACCCCTCCACTTT
CDR3: CASSPPDRVNSPLHF

V: TRBV7-9
J: TRBJ2-1
length: 14
D: TRBD2
size: few
DNA: TGTGCCAGCAGTCGCCTGACTAGCGCCAATGAGCAGTTCTTC
CDR3: CASSRLTSANEQFF

V: TRBV20-1
J: TRBJ1-5
length: 17
D: NA
size: NA
DNA: NA
CDR3: CSARPKGSFLWTRHQHF

V: TRBV28
J: TRBJ2-5
length: 16
D: NA
size: many
DNA: TGTGCCAGCAGTCAATCGGGGAGAGGGGTAGTAGAGACCCAGTACTTC
CDR3: CASSQSGRGVVETQYF

V: TRBV19
J: TRBJ2-2
length: 12
D: NA
size: NA
DNA: NA
CDR3: CASATGQGSCFF

V: TRBV19
J: TRBJ2-3
length: 13
D: NA
size: few
DNA: TGTGCCAGTAGTACATCTAGAACAGATACGCAGTATTTT
CDR3: CASSTSRTDTQYF

V: TRBV10-3
J: TRBJ2-5
length: 16
D: TRBD2
size: many
DNA: TGTGCCATCAGTGAGTCCCAGCGGGGGAACCAAGAGACCCAGTACTTC
CDR3: CAISESQRGNQETQYF

V: TRBV9
J: TRBJ2-5
length: 16
D: TRBD2
size: many
DNA: TGTGCCAGCAGCCGTAGAGCTAGCGGGAGGGGGGAGACCCAGTACTTC
CDR3: CASSRRASGRGETQYF

V: TRBV6-1
J: TRBJ2-7
length: 14
D: NA
size: many
DNA: TGTGCCAGCACCCAGGACACCCCCTCCTACGAGCAGTACTTC
CDR3: CASTQDTPSYEQYF

V: TRBV7-9
J: TRBJ2-3
length: 13
D: NA
size: many
DNA: TGTGCCAGCAGTTCAACAGGGTCAGATACGCAGTATTTT
CDR3: CASSSTGSDTQYF

V: TRBV9
J: TRBJ2-7
length: 15
D: TRBD2
size: many
DNA: TGTGCCAGCAGCATCACTAGCGGGAGTACCTACGAGCAGTACTTC
CDR3: CASSITSGSTYEQYF

V: TRBV3-1
J: TRBJ1-6
length: 15
D: TRBD1
size: many
DNA: TGTGCCAGCAGCCAAAGCGACAGGGGGGGATCACCCCTCCACTTT
CDR3: CASSQSDRGGSPLHF

V: TRBV2
J: TRBJ2-7
length: 13
D: NA
size: NA
DNA: TGTGCCAGCAGTGACGACGGGATCCGGGAGCAGTACTTC
CDR3: CASSDDGIREQYF

V: TRBV7-3
J: TRBJ2-3
length: 14
D: NA
size: NA
DNA: TGTGTCAGCAGCCAAGATTTTGTGGGAGATACGCAGTATTTT
CDR3: CVSSQDFVGDTQYF

V: TRBV7-9
J: TRBJ2-5
length: 16
D: TRBD2
size: NA
DNA: TGTGCCAGCAGCGCTTTAGCGGGGGGGTACCAAGAGACCCAGTACTTC
CDR3: CASSALAGGYQETQYF

V: TRBV12-3/TRBV12-4
J: TRBJ1-4
length: 15
D: TRBD1
size: many
DNA: TGTGCCAGCAGTTCCTCCGGGACAGGGACCGTAAAACTGTTTTTT
CDR3: CASSSSGTGTVKLFF

V: TRBV7-9
J: TRBJ2-5
length: 16
D: TRBD2
size: NA
DNA: TGTGCCAGCAGCTTAGAGGGACTAGCGGAGCAAGAGACCCAGTACTTC
CDR3: CASSLEGLAEQETQYF

V: TRBV4-1
J: TRBJ2-7
length: 15
D: TRBD1
size: NA
DNA: TGCGCCAGCAGCCAACTGGAGATAGGGGGCCGAGAGCAGTACTTC
CDR3: CASSQLEIGGREQYF

V: TRBV19
J: TRBJ2-3
length: 14
D: NA
size: many
DNA: TGTGCCAGTAGCCGTAGGACAAGCACAGATACGCAGTATTTT
CDR3: CASSRRTSTDTQYF